Reported below is one T cell receptor beta chain. What it recognizes is unknown. Using immunoSEQ multiplex PCR, the repertoire was profiled, and TCRdb retains in-frame clones only, with some absent. The sample carries about 54,000 clones, roughly 87% recorded once. This sample was taken from a study of identifying expanded T cells in peripheral blood. Study-wide points: Differentially abundant clones: approximately 1.3 between replicates, about 17 at 2 to 3 weeks, under 25 at four. Clone count variance between approximately 2-week samples rose with total template count.

Losses at the gene ends were 4 bases for V and 2 bases for J; bases not matched to a gene: 7. Germline V gene sequence: CDR1 MNHEY, CDR2 SVGAGI. The CDR3 sequence is 15 residues long. Collection occurred without any documented infections or immune events in donors. The chain employs TRBV6-5 and TRBJ2-7, with 8 bases that match TRBD1. This sequence originates from a person between 18 and 69 years old in good health. Sequenced material: blood. Here the CDR3 reads CASSSSGTGPYEQYF. DNA for the CDR3: TGTGCCAGCAGTTCCTCAGGGACAGGCCCCTACGAGCAGTACTTC.